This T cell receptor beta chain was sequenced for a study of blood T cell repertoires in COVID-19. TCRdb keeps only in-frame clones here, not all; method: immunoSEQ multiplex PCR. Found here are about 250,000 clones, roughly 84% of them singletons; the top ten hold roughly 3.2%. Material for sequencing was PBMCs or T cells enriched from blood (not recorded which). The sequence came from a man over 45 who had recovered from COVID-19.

Here the CDR3 DNA reads TGTGCCAGCAGCCGACAGGGGGCGAATACTGAAGCTTTCTTT. Encoded protein: CASSRQGANTEAFF. The chain recombines TRBV7-9 with TRBJ1-1, with TRBD1 identical over 10 bases. J was trimmed by 5 bases and V by 5 bases; bases with no gene match: 5. The germline V gene has CDR1 SEHNR and CDR2 FQNEAQ (reference sequence). This CDR3 is 14 amino acids long. The complete variable domain, with remaining parts taken from reference TRBV7-9 and TRBJ1-1, reads DTGVSQNPRHKITKRGQNVTFRCDPISEHNRLYWYRQTLGQGPEFLTYFQNEAQLEKSRLLSDRFSAERPKGSFSTLEIQRTEQGDSAMYLCASSRQGANTEAFFGQGTRLTVV.